Given below is one T cell receptor beta chain in context. The sample is drawn from a study of human T cells and chemical hapten exposure. For the study at large: Predominantly women, the patients had alopecia areata, totalis or universalis.

The time point here: pre-sensitization, week 0. The sample's treatment: therapeutic diphenylcyclopropenone sensitization with weekly scalp DPC. TCRdb reprocessed the RACE reads with MiXCR, giving one entry per CDR3 protein. The table records around 180,000 distinct CDR3 sequences, around 30% of them present only once. This clonotype was obtained from a woman younger than 45 with alopecia areata. Some clones in this sample may be carry-over from other donors' samples. This specimen consisted of whole blood, obtained in connection with sensitization to the hapten diphenylcyclopropenone (DPC).

CDR3 sequence: CASSGGPRGGTGELFF. DNA of the CDR3: TGCGCCAGCAGCGGCGGACCCCGGGGGGGCACCGGGGAGCTGTTTTTT. V usage is TRBV4-1 and J usage is TRBJ2-2, with 8 bases identical to TRBD2. The CDR3 sequence is 16 residues long. Trimming removed 5 bases from V and 4 bases from J; junction bases left unmatched: 9. Germline V gene data show CDR1 as MGHRA and CDR2 as YSYEKL.